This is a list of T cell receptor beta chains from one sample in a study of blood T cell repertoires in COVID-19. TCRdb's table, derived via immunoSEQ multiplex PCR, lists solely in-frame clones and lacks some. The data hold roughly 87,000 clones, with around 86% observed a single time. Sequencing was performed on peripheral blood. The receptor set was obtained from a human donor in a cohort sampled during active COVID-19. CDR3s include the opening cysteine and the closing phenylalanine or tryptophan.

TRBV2	CASSPRVNTEAFF
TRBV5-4	CASSQTGGEEKLFF
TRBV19	CASSLAGLAGETQYF
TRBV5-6	CASSLGFGGYEQYF
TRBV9	CASSGRQGSYNEQFF
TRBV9	CASSVSSGSPGEQYF
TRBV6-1	CASSEWQGSYTF
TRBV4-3	CASSQETALLSGANVLTF
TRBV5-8	CASSSGLGGRGQFF
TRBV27	CASSPSLRQTTEAFF
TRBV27	CASPEPRTGWAYEQYF
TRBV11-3	CASSLLTSGSGELFF
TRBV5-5	CASSLTTGYRETQYF
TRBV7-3	CASSFSAGYEQYF
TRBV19	CASSPPDRGYLNTEAFF
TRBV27	CASSRGGYEQYF
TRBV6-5	CASRTGQQFYGYTF
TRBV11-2	CASSLGWGLAPYEQYF
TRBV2	CASTSGTGGRAFF
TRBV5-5	CASSLDFADPAKLFF
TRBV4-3	CASSQENRGYEQFF
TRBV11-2	CASSSPGQGGTEAFF
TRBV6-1	CASSEALGGSGPYNEQFF
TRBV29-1	CSVEGGLAGGLDTQYF
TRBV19	CASSIDPGAASNEKLFF
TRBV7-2	CASSLQGGQETQYF
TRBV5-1	CASSLRSGVQETQYF
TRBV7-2	CASSLVSGGTYNEQFF
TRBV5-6	CASSSGGADTQYF
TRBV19	CASSIAYTDTQYF
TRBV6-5	CASSYREEQYF
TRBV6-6	CASSPGTGAATEAFF
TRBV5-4	CASSLGRGAGYGYTF
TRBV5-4	CASRLGVVEDNEQFF
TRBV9	CASSKSGSSYEQYF
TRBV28	CASSFRDRPEAFF
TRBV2	CASNGVWNQPQHF
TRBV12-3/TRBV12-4	CASGGQAQETQYF
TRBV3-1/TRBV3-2	CASSLVSRGNSPLHF
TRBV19	CASSRGQGGQPQHF
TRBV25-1	CASSASPVGGGGSYEQYF
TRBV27	CASSLTGGLPAYEQYF
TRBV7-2	CASSLVGSGSHHNEQFF
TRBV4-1	CASSQAPMTGGSYEQYF
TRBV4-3	CASSPSSGQALTNEKLFF
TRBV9	CASSLQGANTEAFF
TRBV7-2	CASSLEGGRGYTF
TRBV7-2	CASSLGRLGGELFF
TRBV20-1	CSALISEKLFF
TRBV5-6	CASSFGGELFF
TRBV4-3	CASSQDPGTGRADTQYF
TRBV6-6	CASSYSDIGSEQFF
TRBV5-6	CASSYPLAGGDTQYF
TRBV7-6	CASSLDRTGNTIYF
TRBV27	CASSLTSNRAGVADTQYF
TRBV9	CASSVAGVAGAPDNEQFF